These 5 T cell receptor beta chains were all obtained from the same sample, sequenced in a study of blood T cell repertoires in COVID-19. Data came from immunoSEQ multiplex PCR; TCRdb stores just in-frame clones and leaves some out. This sample carries approximately 89,000 clones, approximately 84% of them seen once, and the ten largest clones take more than 6%. The sequencing sample was made of peripheral blood. The receptors come from a man in his 70s with COVID-19, enrolled during active disease.

This clone was seen only a few times. V is TRBV29-1 and J is TRBJ2-3; TRBD1 agrees at 11 bases. J was trimmed by 1 base and V by 0 bases; bases with no gene match: 12. Looked up from germline, CDR1 is SQVTM and CDR2 is ANQGSEA. This CDR3 contains 19 residues. The CDR3 region has the DNA TGCAGCGTTGAAGACCCCATCGTCGGACAGGGGGCTGGCACAGATACGCAGTATTTT. Translation: CSVEDPIVGQGAGTDTQYF.

This chain connects TRBV11-2 to TRBJ2-1; 9 bases fit TRBD2. V was clipped by 1 base and J by 9 bases; unmatched bases: 10. Germline CDR1 and CDR2: SGHAT and FQNNGV. This CDR3 region has 16 residues. CDR3 residues: CASSLGIGLAGSEQFF. CDR3 coding DNA: TGTGCCAGCAGCTTAGGTATAGGGCTAGCGGGGAGTGAGCAGTTCTTC.

Only one count was recorded for this clone. This chain's CDR3 is CASSLQGAPTDTQYF. In nucleotides, the CDR3 is TGTGCCAGCAGCCTACAGGGGGCACCCACAGATACGCAGTATTTT. The V and J genes are TRBV7-7 and TRBJ2-3; 9 bases are shared with TRBD1. Trimming took 5 bases from V and 2 from J; bases not matched to a gene: 5. Looked up from germline, CDR1 is SSHAT and CDR2 is FNYEAQ (reference sequence). The CDR3 sequence is 15 residues long.

This clone was seen more than once but under ten times. V usage is TRBV6-5 and J usage is TRBJ1-6, with a weak D call TRBD1 (5 bases). CDR3 size: 14 residues. Germline V gives CDR1 MNHEY, CDR2 SVGAGI. V was shortened by 7 bases and J by 9 bases, with 16 bases between the two germline ends. The CDR3 sequence is CASTLGRRGSPLHF. The DNA for the CDR3 is TGTGCCAGCACATTGGGACGGCGGGGTTCACCCCTCCACTTT.

This clone has just a few counts. This rearrangement joins TRBV19 to TRBJ1-1, with no clear D. V lost 1 base and J lost 1, with 10 bases in between. The germline CDR1 and CDR2 sequences are LNHDA and SQIVND (reference sequence). The CDR3 has 15 amino acids. DNA for the CDR3: TGTGCCAGTAGTATAGCGGAGGCAGGGAACACTGAAGCTTTCTTT. This gives the protein CASSIAEAGNTEAFF.